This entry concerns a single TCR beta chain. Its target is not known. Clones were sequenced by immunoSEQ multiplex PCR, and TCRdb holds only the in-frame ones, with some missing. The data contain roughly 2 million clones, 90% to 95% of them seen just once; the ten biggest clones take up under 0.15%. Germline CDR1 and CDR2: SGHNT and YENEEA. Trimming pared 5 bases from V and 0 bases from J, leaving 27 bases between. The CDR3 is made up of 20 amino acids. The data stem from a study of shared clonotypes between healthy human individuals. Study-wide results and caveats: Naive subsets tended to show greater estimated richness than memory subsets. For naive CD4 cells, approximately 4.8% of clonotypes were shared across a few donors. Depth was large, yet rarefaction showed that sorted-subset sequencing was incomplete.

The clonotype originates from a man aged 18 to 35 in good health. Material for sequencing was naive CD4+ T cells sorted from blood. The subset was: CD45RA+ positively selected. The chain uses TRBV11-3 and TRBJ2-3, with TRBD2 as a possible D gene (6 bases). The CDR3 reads CASSQGLGRGASTSTDTQYF. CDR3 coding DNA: TGTGCCAGCAGCCAAGGGCTTGGGCGGGGAGCTTCCACTAGCACAGATACGCAGTATTTT.